These T cell receptor beta chains were read from a single sample in a study of blood T cell repertoires in COVID-19. Repertoires were generated with immunoSEQ multiplex PCR, while TCRdb's copy carries only in-frame clones and drops some. The table has 150,000 or so clones, around 80% seen once; the top ten hold roughly 15%. Sequencing was performed on peripheral blood. Receptor source: a human donor with acute or convalescent COVID-19. The donor label of this sample is uncertain. CDR3s include the opening cysteine and the closing phenylalanine or tryptophan. Each record gives: V gene, D gene, J gene, clone size, CDR3 DNA, CDR3 protein. D genes are given only for firm matches. Expanded clones get a size class; other rows say once, few or many, or leave the size out.

TRBV5-1	.	TRBJ1-1	.	TGCGCCAGCAGCCCGGACTTGCCGAACACTGAAGCTTTCTTT	CASSPDLPNTEAFF
TRBV5-1	TRBD2	TRBJ2-7	.	TGCGCCAGCAGCTTGAACCCGCGGGGGGATATGGAGCAGTACTTC	CASSLNPRGDMEQYF
TRBV4-2	TRBD1	TRBJ1-4	once	TGTGCCAGCAGCCAAGAGGGGGCGGGGACAGGGGTAGAAAAACTGTTTTTT	CASSQEGAGTGVEKLFF
TRBV3-1/TRBV3-2	.	TRBJ1-6	once	TGTGCCAGCAGCCAAGCGAATTCACCCCTCCACTTT	CASSQANSPLHF
TRBV2	.	TRBJ1-3	.	TGTGCCAGCAGTGTCCCACCGGGGGCTGGAAACACCATATATTTT	CASSVPPGAGNTIYF
TRBV3-1/TRBV3-2	.	TRBJ1-2	.	TGTGCCAGCAGCCAAGCTGGCAGGGGCGTAGGCTACACCTTC	CASSQAGRGVGYTF
TRBV4-3	.	TRBJ2-3	few	TGCGCCAGCAGCCAAGAGCGGCGGGATACGCAGTATTTT	CASSQERRDTQYF
TRBV10-3	.	TRBJ2-5	.	TGTGCCATCAGTGAGTCGGGGGGAGAGACCCAGTACTTC	CAISESGGETQYF
TRBV5-1	.	TRBJ2-7	.	TGCGCCAGCAGCTTGGAACCGGGACAATTCTACGAGCAGTACTTC	CASSLEPGQFYEQYF
TRBV4-2	TRBD2	TRBJ2-1	once	TGTGCCAGCAGCCGCGTACTAGGGAGCGGGGGCTACAATGAGCAGTTCTTC	CASSRVLGSGGYNEQFF
TRBV5-4	.	TRBJ1-2	.	TGTGCCAGCAGCAAGGGAACAGCGGAAGGCTACACCTTC	CASSKGTAEGYTF
TRBV20-1	.	TRBJ1-2	.	TGCAGTGCTAGTCCCACACAGGGATTCTACACCTTC	CSASPTQGFYTF
TRBV19	.	TRBJ2-2	.	TGTGCCAGTAGTACCGGGGTCAAGGTACAGGGTGACACCGGGGAGCTGTTTTTT	CASSTGVKVQGDTGELFF
TRBV3-1/TRBV3-2	TRBD1	TRBJ2-7	.	TGTGCCAGCAGCCACCTAGGACAGGGCGGCTCCTCCTACGAGCAGTACTTC	CASSHLGQGGSSYEQYF
TRBV19	TRBD1	TRBJ1-5	.	TGTGCCAGTAGTCTACCGACAGGGGGCAATCAGCCCCAGCATTTT	CASSLPTGGNQPQHF